Shown below are 27 T cell receptor beta chains from a single sample sequenced in a study of identical twins. One entry per CDR3 protein, called by TCRdb with MiXCR from the 5' RACE reads. Of just under 650,000 distinct CDR3 sequences listed, 7.1% are singletons. These data were likewise used in another study, on yellow fever vaccine responses in identical twins.

Specimen: PBMCs. Receptors were obtained from a woman under 30 in good health.

Only a few counts were recorded for this clonotype. CDR3 coding DNA: TGTGCCAGCAGTCTTCAGGGGACGACGGGCAATCAGCCCCAGCATTTT. Protein: CASSLQGTTGNQPQHF. This rearrangement joins TRBV12-3 or TRBV12-4 to TRBJ1-5; the D gene is possibly TRBD1 (6 bases). CDR3 length: 16 amino acids. Deletions cut 5 bases from V and 2 bases from J, with 16 bases between.

This clonotype was seen many times. This chain uses TRBV5-1 with TRBJ1-1; no definite D call. The length of the CDR3 is 14 residues. CDR1 and CDR2 (germline): SGHRS, YFSETQ. The ends were cut back, 0 bases at V and 4 bases at J, with 10 bases in the middle. Written as DNA, the CDR3 is TGCGCCAGCAGCTTGGACGGGGTGGGCACTGAAGCTTTCTTT. Translated: CASSLDGVGTEAFF.

V and J are TRBV9 and TRBJ1-5; TRBD1 aligns across 7 bases. Germline assignment: CDR1 SGDLS and CDR2 YYNGEE. CDR3 size: 14 residues. J gave up 4 bases and V 3 bases, and 4 bases lay outside the gene matches. DNA for the CDR3: TGTGCCAGCAGCGCGGGACAGAAGAATCAGCCCCAGCATTTT. It translates to CASSAGQKNQPQHF.

This clonotype showed up many times. The V gene is TRBV20-1, the J gene TRBJ1-2; no reliable D call. The V and J ends lost 4 bases and 7 bases respectively, with 16 bases between them. The germline CDR1 and CDR2 sequences are DFQATT and SNEGSKA (reference sequence). CDR3 size: 13 residues. The CDR3 sequence: CSANEELSRGYTF. The CDR3 DNA reads TGCAGTGCTAACGAAGAATTATCCCGTGGCTACACCTTC.

This clonotype was recorded many times. The chain couples TRBV12-3 or TRBV12-4 to TRBJ2-3; no clear D. V dropped 1 base and J dropped 7 bases, with 6 bases sitting between them. CDR3 length: 12 residues. CDR3 sequence (DNA): TGTGCCAGCAGTTTAGGTTCAAATACGCAGTATTTT. Translated, it gives CASSLGSNTQYF.

V is TRBV5-1 and J is TRBJ2-2; possible D gene TRBD1, 6 bases. V was cut by 4 bases and J by 7 bases, with 20 bases left in between. The germline CDR1 and CDR2 sequences are SGHRS and YFSETQ. The CDR3 is 16 amino acids. As DNA, the CDR3 is TGCGCCAGCAGCCAGTACAGGGCCTCATCAAGCGGGGAGCTGTTTTTT. Translation gives CASSQYRASSSGELFF.

This clonotype has more than one count but fewer than ten. The rearrangement uses TRBV6-5 and TRBJ2-3; D is unresolved. This CDR3 contains 14 residues. V was pared by 2 bases and J by 4 bases, with 10 bases between. Germline assignment: CDR1 MNHEY and CDR2 SVGAGI. This chain's CDR3 is CASSYKDPADTQYF. Here the CDR3 DNA reads TGTGCCAGCAGTTACAAGGACCCGGCAGATACGCAGTATTTT.

This clonotype showed up just a few times. V and J are TRBV7-9 and TRBJ2-3, with 9 bases identical to TRBD1. V dropped 5 bases and J dropped 2; count of bases not matched to a gene: 8. This CDR3 is 16 amino acids long. CDR1 and CDR2 (germline): SEHNR, FQNEAQ (reference sequence). Here the CDR3 DNA reads TGTGCCAGCAGCCACCGGGACAGGGCCTTCACAGATACGCAGTATTTT. Translating it yields CASSHRDRAFTDTQYF.

This clonotype was seen a handful of times. This chain joins TRBV28 and TRBJ2-2, with 8 positions matching TRBD1. In germline, CDR1 is MDHEN, CDR2 SYDVKM. Trimming cost V 5 bases and J 3 bases; bases outside gene matches: 8. The CDR3 extends over 16 amino acids. The CDR3 DNA is TGTGCCAGCAGTAGGGAGACAGGGGACTACACCGGGGAGCTGTTTTTT. This codes for CASSRETGDYTGELFF.

This clonotype was picked up a small number of times. The chain carries TRBV7-9 and TRBJ2-1; 16 bases are a match to TRBD2. V shed 4 bases, J shed 8 bases, and the junction held 5 bases outside the gene matches. The CDR3 spans 16 residues. The germline V gene encodes CDR1 SEHNR and CDR2 FQNEAQ (reference sequence). For the CDR3, the DNA is TGTGCCAGCAGCTCGGGACTAGCGGGAGGGCCGCATGAGCAGTTCTTC. Its protein product is CASSSGLAGGPHEQFF.

The chain recombines TRBV6-1 with TRBJ1-6; unclear D gene. CDR3 length equals 14 residues. Per the germline V gene, CDR1 is MNHNS and CDR2 is SASEGT. The germline V and J ends were trimmed by 6 bases and 4 bases, with 10 bases remaining between them. CDR3 region: CASRRENYNSPLHF. CDR3 DNA: TGTGCCAGCAGGAGGGAAAATTATAATTCACCCCTCCACTTT.

This clonotype has a count of ten or more. The CDR3 region is CATSRGGLAGGDTQYF. CDR3 DNA: TGTGCCACCAGCAGAGGAGGACTAGCGGGAGGAGATACGCAGTATTTT. The rearrangement uses TRBV15 and TRBJ2-3, with 14 nucleotides matching TRBD2. This CDR3 has 16 amino acids. The V segment lost 1 base and the J segment 5 bases; nucleotides outside the gene matches: 2. Germline-derived CDR1 and CDR2 are LNHNV and YYDKDF (reference sequence).

This clonotype was counted ten times or more. V usage is TRBV29-1 and J usage is TRBJ2-1; D unresolved. CDR1 is SQVTM, CDR2 ANQGSEA, per germline. Trimming took 0 bases from V and 4 from J, leaving 7 bases between them. This CDR3 has 13 amino acids. In nucleotides, the CDR3 is TGCAGCGTTGAAGATCAGGTATACAATGAGCAGTTCTTC. This sequence encodes CSVEDQVYNEQFF.

This clonotype has more than one count but fewer than ten. J is TRBJ2-5 and V is TRBV7-8; TRBD2 aligns across 8 bases. The CDR3 length is 12 residues. Per the germline V gene, CDR1 is SGHVS and CDR2 is FQNEAQ. The ends lost 7 bases at V and 5 bases at J; junction bases unmatched: 3. The CDR3 DNA is TGTGCCAGCAACGGCGGGGGGGAGACCCAGTACTTC. Translation: CASNGGGETQYF.

At least ten counts were recorded for this clonotype. The chain employs TRBV3-1 and TRBJ2-1, with no clear D. The CDR3 has 15 residues. With 4 bases removed from V and 3 bases from J, the gap between germline ends came to 13 bases. CDR1 LGHDT and CDR2 YNNKEL come from the germline V gene (reference sequence). CDR3 region: CASSPLSTNYNEQFF. CDR3 sequence (DNA): TGTGCCAGCAGCCCACTGAGTACTAACTACAATGAGCAGTTCTTC.

This clonotype was observed a handful of times. The chain joins TRBV4-1 to TRBJ2-5; D unresolved. The CDR3 is made up of 13 amino acids. V was pared by 4 bases and J by 4 bases, with 10 bases between. CDR1 and CDR2 (germline): MGHRA, YSYEKL. The CDR3 coding sequence is TGCGCCAGCAGCCCCCTCCCGGGAGAGACCCAGTACTTC. Translated: CASSPLPGETQYF.

This chain uses TRBV10-2 with TRBJ2-3, with a possible D match to TRBD1 (6 bases). The CDR3 is 13 amino acids. Germline-derived CDR1 and CDR2 are WSHSY and SAAADI. V shed 0 bases and J shed 9 bases, with 10 bases lying between them. This CDR3 is CASSESIGGTQYF. CDR3 sequence (DNA): TGCGCCAGCAGTGAGTCGATAGGGGGAACGCAGTATTTT.

This clonotype was detected many times. The chain employs TRBV5-1 and TRBJ1-1, with unresolved D. Germline loops: CDR1 SGHRS, CDR2 YFSETQ. The CDR3 has 13 amino acids. The V gene lost 5 bases and the J gene lost 1 base, with 9 bases spanning the gap. CDR3 protein: CASRKTTNTEAFF. The CDR3 DNA reads as TGCGCCAGCAGAAAAACTACGAACACTGAAGCTTTCTTT.

Many counts were recorded for this clonotype. The rearrangement links TRBV10-3 to TRBJ1-1, with 9 bases that match TRBD1. V was pared by 4 bases and J by 0 bases, with 9 bases of the junction left unmatched. The CDR3 runs to 17 residues. Germline assignment: CDR1 ENHRY and CDR2 SYGVKD. In DNA form, the CDR3 reads TGTGCCATCAGTGGAGGTCGGGACAGGGCCGTGAACACTGAAGCTTTCTTT. Its translation is CAISGGRDRAVNTEAFF.

This clonotype was recorded a few times. The rearrangement links TRBV25-1 to TRBJ2-1; 11 bases match TRBD2. Trimming cost V 3 bases and J 6 bases; bases outside gene matches: 1. The CDR3 runs 14 residues. Germline CDR1 is MGHDK and CDR2 is SYGVNS. Here the CDR3 reads CASSDSGRANEQFF. CDR3 bases: TGTGCCAGCAGTGATAGCGGGAGGGCCAATGAGCAGTTCTTC.

This sequence joins TRBV25-1 and TRBJ2-7; 12 nucleotides align to TRBD1. This CDR3 has 14 residues. The germline gives CDR1 MGHDK, CDR2 SYGVNS. The J segment lost 4 bases and the V segment lost 6 bases, leaving 4 bases of the junction unmatched. DNA of the CDR3: TGTGCCAGCAGGGGGACAGGGGGCCCGTACGAGCAGTACTTC. This gives the protein CASRGTGGPYEQYF.

Only a few counts were recorded for this clonotype. The V gene is TRBV4-2, the J gene TRBJ1-4, with 7 positions matching TRBD1. After removal of 3 bases from V and 0 bases from J, the junction contained 4 bases not matched to a gene. Germline V gives CDR1 LGHNA, CDR2 YNFKEQ. This CDR3 contains 16 residues. The CDR3 reads CASSHGQDATNEKLFF. Written as DNA, the CDR3 is TGTGCCAGCAGCCACGGACAGGACGCAACTAATGAAAAACTGTTTTTT.

This clonotype was found many times. The V call is TRBV24-1, the J call TRBJ2-6; 7 bases line up with TRBD1. Per germline, CDR1 KGHDR and CDR2 SFDVKD. The V gene end was trimmed by 3 bases and the J gene end by 2 bases; junction bases not matched to a gene: 15. The CDR3 sequence is 20 residues long. The CDR3 bases are TGTGCCACCAGTGATGGATTAAGCGACAGGGCTTTCCCTGGGGCCAACGTCCTGACTTTC. It translates to CATSDGLSDRAFPGANVLTF.

The rearrangement joins TRBV9 to TRBJ1-6; D call uncertain. CDR3 size: 15 residues. Trimming cost V 2 bases and J 7 bases, with 13 bases left between them. Germline V CDR1 and CDR2: SGDLS, YYNGEE. Here the CDR3 DNA reads TGTGCCAGCAGCGTGGGATCTACGGAAAATTCACCCCTCCACTTT. This gives the protein CASSVGSTENSPLHF. Full variable domain (rest looked up from reference TRBV9 and TRBJ1-6): DSGVTQTPKHLITATGQRVTLRCSPRSGDLSVYWYQQSLDQGLQFLIQYYNGEERAKGNILERFSAQQFPDLHSELNLSSLELGDSALYFCASSVGSTENSPLHFGNGTRLTVT.

V usage is TRBV6-5 and J usage is TRBJ1-5, with D tentatively TRBD1 (5 bases). Between the trimmed V and J ends, which lost 2 bases and 4 bases, there was a span of 12 bases. Germline V CDR1 and CDR2: MNHEY, SVGAGI. The CDR3 spans 15 residues. The CDR3 coding sequence is TGTGCCAGCAGTTACACCCCCTCAGGGAATCAGCCCCAGCATTTT. Its translation is CASSYTPSGNQPQHF.

This clonotype was observed a few times. This sequence joins TRBV27 and TRBJ2-1; 13 nucleotides match TRBD2. Looked up from germline, CDR1 is MNHEY and CDR2 is SMNVEV (reference sequence). V shed 2 bases and J 7 bases; nucleotides not matched to a gene: 5. This CDR3 has 16 amino acids. The CDR3 is CASSLRTSGSGNEQFF. CDR3 nucleotides: TGTGCCAGCAGTTTACGGACTAGCGGGAGTGGGAATGAGCAGTTCTTC.

The chain uses TRBV12-3 or TRBV12-4 and TRBJ2-2, with 15 nucleotides matching TRBD2. This CDR3 comprises 20 residues. Trimming took 4 bases from V and 6 from J; bases not matched to a gene: 15. DNA of the CDR3: TGTGCCAGCAGTTCCGGACTAGCGGGAGGGGTTTTGGATTCTGCCGGGGAGCTGTTTTTT. It specifies CASSSGLAGGVLDSAGELFF.